Each of the 32 T cell receptor beta chains below was sequenced from the same sample in a study of beta chain features in type 1 diabetes (dated by TCRdb to 2017 to 2018). The research as a whole found: A moderate but significant shortening of TCRB CDR3 length was observed in type 1 diabetes patients in all four CD4+ subsets.

No antigen is known for these receptors. Libraries were constructed by the immunoSEQ multiplex PCR assay. The entire isolated RNA was reverse transcribed using the High Capacity cDNA Reverse Transcription Kit, and thus expressed TCRB transcripts were sequenced. Sourced from immuneACCESS, this table was stored by TCRdb with only in-frame sequences that have V and J called. A share of the clones is absent; for the studies checked, an unresolved V gene accounts for under half, and the remainder has no known explanation. The sample table shows roughly 160,000 clones, and 6.5% to 10% are seen once. The leading ten clones occupy about 0.5% of the sample. Sequenced: central memory CD4+ T cells from blood. The receptors derive from a woman younger than 30 with type 1 diabetes.

The chain couples TRBV5-1 to TRBJ1-1, with a weak D call TRBD1 (5 bases). The V end lost 2 bases, the J end lost 4 bases, and 15 bases lay between the germline ends. Germline CDR1 reads SGHRS; CDR2 reads YFSETQ. The CDR3 loop spans 15 amino acids. The CDR3 protein is CASSLDGQGGTEAFF. The CDR3, as DNA: TGCGCCAGCAGCTTAGACGGCCAGGGAGGCACTGAAGCTTTCTTT. Together with reference TRBV5-1 and TRBJ1-1, the CDR3 gives the full variable domain: KAGVTQTPRYLIKTRGQQVTLSCSPISGHRSVSWYQQTPGQGLQFLFEYFSETQRNKGNFPGRFSGRQFSNSRSEMNVSTLELGDSALYLCASSLDGQGGTEAFFGQGTRLTVV.

The rearrangement joins TRBV9 to TRBJ2-1; tentative D call: TRBD1 (7 bases). The CDR3 loop spans 15 amino acids. Trimming took off 10 bases at V and 0 bases at J, with 17 bases between the two ends. Germline V gene lookup returns CDR1 SGDLS and CDR2 YYNGEE. The CDR3, as DNA: TGTGCCTCCGCCGGGGGACAGTCCTCCTACAATGAGCAGTTCTTC. Translating gives CASAGGQSSYNEQFF.

V is TRBV5-6 and J is TRBJ1-5; no definite D call. CDR1 SGHDT and CDR2 YYEEEE come from the germline V gene. V lost 7 bases, J lost 6 bases, and 11 bases lay in between. CDR3 length: 12 residues. As DNA, the CDR3 is TGTGCCAGCTCTATTGGTGTTCAGCCCCAGCATTTT. Its protein product is CASSIGVQPQHF.

This clone has more than one count but fewer than ten. This chain uses TRBV20-1 with TRBJ1-2, with D uncertain. V was trimmed by 8 bases and J by 2 bases, leaving 9 bases between them. Germline values: CDR1 DFQATT, CDR2 SNEGSKA (reference sequence). The CDR3 has 11 residues. The CDR3 spells CSTTVNYGYTF. Written as DNA, the CDR3 is TGCAGTACTACAGTAAACTATGGCTACACCTTC.

The table lists this clone with a few counts. V is TRBV5-4 and J is TRBJ2-5, with a weak D call TRBD1 (7 bases). V lost 0 bases and J lost 5, with 17 bases in between. The germline V gene encodes CDR1 SGHNT and CDR2 YYREEE (reference sequence). CDR3 size: 16 residues. CDR3 sequence: CASSLGPGAGGETQYF. DNA of the CDR3: TGTGCCAGCAGCTTGGGGCCGGGGGCAGGGGGGGAGACCCAGTACTTC.

This clone was seen more than once but under ten times. The gene calls are TRBV19 and TRBJ1-2; no clear D gene. The CDR3 is made up of 13 amino acids. Germline loops: CDR1 LNHDA, CDR2 SQIVND (reference sequence). V lost 1 base and J lost 6, with 9 bases in between. The CDR3 is CASSIAGINGYTF. As DNA, the CDR3 is TGTGCCAGTAGTATAGCGGGAATTAATGGCTACACCTTC.

This clone turned up a few times. The rearrangement uses TRBV5-1 and TRBJ2-1; D perhaps matches TRBD2 (5 bases). CDR3 size: 15 residues. V lost 1 base, J lost 10 bases, and 18 bases lay in between. Germline-derived CDR1 and CDR2 are SGHRS and YFSETQ. The CDR3 is CASSLKDGGIGEQFF. Here the CDR3 DNA reads TGCGCCAGCAGCTTGAAAGACGGAGGAATCGGGGAGCAGTTCTTC.

The gene calls are TRBV19 and TRBJ1-2; TRBD1 matches at 7 bases. The CDR3 totals 15 residues. Germline V gene data show CDR1 as LNHDA and CDR2 as SQIVND (reference sequence). Trimming removed 5 bases from V and 1 base from J; junction bases left unmatched: 7. CDR3 nucleotide sequence: TGTGCCAGTAGTTCTGGGACAGATATTAACTATGGCTACACCTTC. Residues: CASSSGTDINYGYTF.

This clone was observed a few times. V is TRBV27 and J is TRBJ1-2, with D possibly being TRBD1 (6 bases). The CDR3 runs 12 residues. Looked up from germline, CDR1 is MNHEY and CDR2 is SMNVEV (reference sequence). Trimming cost V 9 bases and J 8 bases, with 16 bases left between them. The CDR3 DNA reads as TGTGCCAGTTCATCCGGACAGCGGGGCTACACCTTC. Protein: CASSSGQRGYTF.

The chain couples TRBV10-3 to TRBJ2-7; no clear D gene. Looked up from germline, CDR1 is ENHRY and CDR2 is SYGVKD. There are 12 residues in the CDR3. With 9 bases removed from V and 0 bases from J, the gap between germline ends came to 9 bases. The CDR3 DNA follows: TGTGCCATTAGTCTCAGCTCCTACGAGCAGTACTTC. It is translated as CAISLSSYEQYF.

This clone has a single count. The genes are TRBV6-1 and TRBJ2-7, with a weak D call TRBD2 (5 bases). The germline V gene has CDR1 MNHNS and CDR2 SASEGT. The V and J ends lost 5 bases and 6 bases respectively, with 14 bases between them. There are 13 residues in the CDR3. CDR3 DNA: TGTGCCAGCAGTTCCCCGGACTCCCGCGAGCAGTACTTC. Translating gives CASSSPDSREQYF.

This clone occurred a few times. This chain joins TRBV19 and TRBJ2-5; 10 nucleotides match TRBD1. The J segment lost 5 bases and the V segment lost 8 bases, leaving 11 bases of the junction unmatched. This CDR3 spans 15 amino acids. Per germline, CDR1 LNHDA and CDR2 SQIVND (reference sequence). The DNA of the CDR3 is TGTGCCAGTGCTGAGACAGGGGGCCCGAGGGAGACCCAGTACTTC. Protein: CASAETGGPRETQYF. Complete variable domain (other parts from reference TRBV19 and TRBJ2-5): DGGITQSPKYLFRKEGQNVTLSCEQNLNHDAMYWYRQDPGQGLRLIYYSQIVNDFQKGDIAEGYSVSREKKESFPLTVTSAQKNPTAFYLCASAETGGPRETQYFGPGTRLLVL.

In its sample, this clone was seen a few times. This chain connects TRBV6-5 to TRBJ2-2; tentative D call: TRBD1 (5 bases). Germline lookup yields CDR1 MNHEY and CDR2 SVGAGI. V lost 0 bases to trimming and J lost 3 bases, with 8 bases between them. The CDR3 runs 15 residues. CDR3 nucleotides: TGTGCCAGCAGTTACTCGGCAGGGTACACCGGGGAGCTGTTTTTT. Translating gives CASSYSAGYTGELFF.

The J gene is TRBJ1-1, the V gene TRBV25-1, with D possibly TRBD1 on 6 matching bases. This CDR3 contains 15 residues. Germline-derived CDR1 and CDR2 are MGHDK and SYGVNS. Trimming took 1 base from V and 1 from J, leaving 10 bases between them. CDR3 DNA: TGTGCCAGCAGTGAATCGTACAGGGAGAACACTGAAGCTTTCTTT. Translation gives CASSESYRENTEAFF. Full variable domain (remainder filled in from reference TRBV25-1 and TRBJ1-1): EADIYQTPRYLVIGTGKKITLECSQTMGHDKMYWYQQDPGMELHLIHYSYGVNSTEKGDLSSESTVSRIRTEHFPLTLESARPSHTSQYLCASSESYRENTEAFFGQGTRLTVV.

The gene calls are TRBV28 and TRBJ2-3; D possibly corresponds to TRBD2 (6 bases). The CDR3 loop spans 16 amino acids. The germline V gene encodes CDR1 MDHEN and CDR2 SYDVKM. V was cut by 6 bases and J by 2 bases, with 18 bases left in between. Here the CDR3 reads CASSPQRAVNTDTQYF. As DNA, the CDR3 is TGTGCCAGCAGCCCCCAGCGGGCCGTAAACACAGATACGCAGTATTTT.

This clone was detected a few times. This CDR3 reads CASSSGRDTEAFF. The CDR3 DNA is TGTGCCAGCAGCAGCGGCCGGGACACTGAAGCTTTCTTT. V is TRBV5-8 and J is TRBJ1-1; D is unresolved. Germline loops: CDR1 SGHTS, CDR2 YDEGEE. With 4 bases removed from V and 3 bases from J, the gap between germline ends came to 10 bases. The CDR3 sequence is 13 residues long. Complete variable domain (other parts from reference TRBV5-8 and TRBJ1-1): EAGVTQSPTHLIKTRGQQATLRCSPISGHTSVYWYQQALGLGLQFLLWYDEGEERNRGNFPPRFSGRQFPNYSSELNVNALELEDSALYLCASSSGRDTEAFFGQGTRLTVV.

This clone was found a few times. The chain couples TRBV7-8 to TRBJ2-1, with TRBD2 matching over 9 bases. Germline CDR1 reads SGHVS; CDR2 reads FQNEAQ. The CDR3 consists of 17 residues. Trimming removed 1 base from V and 0 bases from J; junction bases left unmatched: 4. CDR3 loop: CASSLVFSGSSYNEQFF. The CDR3 nucleotides are TGTGCCAGCAGCTTAGTCTTTAGCGGGAGCTCCTACAATGAGCAGTTCTTC. Full variable domain (missing parts from reference TRBV7-8 and TRBJ2-1): GAGVSQSPRYKVAKRGQDVALRCDPISGHVSLFWYQQALGQGPEFLTYFQNEAQLDKSGLPSDRFFAERPEGSVSTLKIQRTQQEDSAVYLCASSLVFSGSSYNEQFFGPGTRLTVL.

There are a few counts of this clone. V usage is TRBV18 and J usage is TRBJ1-2, with D possibly being TRBD1 (5 bases). This CDR3 comprises 15 residues. In germline, CDR1 is KGHSH, CDR2 LQKENI. V was cut by 3 bases and J by 0 bases, with 11 bases left in between. CDR3 region: CASSPGPFPNYGYTF. As DNA, the CDR3 is TGTGCCAGCTCACCGGGGCCATTTCCTAACTATGGCTACACCTTC.

The chain combines TRBV6-1 with TRBJ2-1; 13 bases align to TRBD2. V trimming: 6 bases; J trimming: 8 bases; junction bases outside the gene matches: 7. CDR1 is MNHNS, CDR2 SASEGT, per germline. The CDR3 loop spans 15 amino acids. This CDR3 reads CASRPGLAGWDEQFF. In nucleotides, the CDR3 is TGTGCCAGCAGGCCGGGACTAGCGGGGTGGGATGAGCAGTTCTTC.

This clone was seen only a few times. The chain's CDR3 is CAISESRGDYEQYF. The CDR3 DNA sequence: TGTGCCATCAGTGAGTCCCGGGGTGACTACGAGCAGTACTTC. The chain is built from TRBV10-3 and TRBJ2-7; D may be TRBD2 (5 bases). The V gene lost 0 bases and the J gene lost 3 bases, with 9 bases spanning the gap. CDR1 is ENHRY, CDR2 SYGVKD, per germline. The CDR3 sequence is 14 residues long.

The V call is TRBV5-1, the J call TRBJ2-2, with TRBD2 identical over 7 bases. CDR1 is SGHRS, CDR2 YFSETQ, per germline. There are 15 residues in the CDR3. V lost 4 bases and J lost 2; bases outside the gene matches: 5. The CDR3 loop reads CASSAGTINTGELFF. The CDR3 DNA reads TGCGCCAGCAGCGCCGGGACTATAAACACCGGGGAGCTGTTTTTT.

The J gene is TRBJ2-5, the V gene TRBV28; the match to TRBD1 covers 8 bases. The CDR3 length is 15 residues. Germline CDR1 is MDHEN and CDR2 is SYDVKM. The trim removed 3 bases at V and 4 bases at J, leaving 7 bases unmatched. CDR3 protein: CASSLLQGVGETQYF. CDR3 DNA: TGTGCCAGCAGTTTGCTACAGGGGGTTGGAGAGACCCAGTACTTC.

Only a few counts were recorded for this clone. The rearrangement links TRBV19 to TRBJ2-1; D not resolved. The CDR3 sequence is 13 residues long. From germline, CDR1 is LNHDA and CDR2 SQIVND (reference sequence). V gave up 3 bases and J gave up 3 bases, with 6 bases separating them. In DNA, the CDR3 is TGTGCCAGTAGTATCCAGAACTACAATGAGCAGTTCTTC. Encoded protein: CASSIQNYNEQFF.

This chain joins TRBV7-2 and TRBJ2-3; 7 bases are shared with TRBD1. V was pared by 5 bases and J by 7 bases, with 6 bases of the junction left unmatched. Germline V gene data show CDR1 as SGHTA and CDR2 as FQGNSA. This CDR3 comprises 13 residues. CDR3 coding DNA: TGTGCCAGCAGCCGCTACAGGGGAAATACGCAGTATTTT. Protein: CASSRYRGNTQYF.

The rearrangement links TRBV11-3 to TRBJ1-1, with D unresolved. The CDR3 runs 13 residues. CDR1 SGHNT and CDR2 YENEEA come from the germline V gene. The V end lost 0 bases, the J end lost 1 base, and 3 bases lay between the germline ends. CDR3: CASSLDGNTEAFF. The DNA of the CDR3 is TGTGCCAGCAGCTTAGACGGGAACACTGAAGCTTTCTTT.

The genes are TRBV7-2 and TRBJ2-2, with a possible D match to TRBD1 (6 bases). This CDR3 has 14 amino acids. CDR1 is SGHTA, CDR2 FQGNSA, per germline. Trimming left V 8 bases short and J 5 bases short, with 15 bases between. For the CDR3, the DNA is TGTGCCAGCTTGTCGGCAGGGACAACCGGGGAGCTGTTTTTT. Translation: CASLSAGTTGELFF.

Points on this clone: Other nucleotide sequences in the sample specify the same CDR3. The rearrangement uses TRBV19 and TRBJ2-1, with TRBD1 identical over 9 bases. Germline V gene sequence: CDR1 LNHDA, CDR2 SQIVND (reference sequence). V was clipped by 4 bases and J by 3 bases; unmatched bases: 1. The CDR3 covers 14 residues. CDR3 sequence reads: CASSRGQGYNEQFF. CDR3 DNA: TGTGCCAGTAGTAGGGGACAGGGCTACAATGAGCAGTTCTTC.

This clone was seen more than once but under ten times. This sequence joins TRBV7-2 and TRBJ1-3, with TRBD1 as a possible D gene (5 bases). Germline V gene data show CDR1 as SGHTA and CDR2 as FQGNSA. The CDR3 has 15 residues. Trimming stripped 2 bases from V and 2 bases from J, with 10 bases between. CDR3 DNA sequence: TGTGCCAGCAGCTTACGGGGGACGCCTGGAAACACCATATATTTT. Protein product: CASSLRGTPGNTIYF.

V gene TRBV5-1 combines with J gene TRBJ1-1, with 7 bases identical to TRBD1. Germline V gene data show CDR1 as SGHRS and CDR2 as YFSETQ. V was pared by 1 base and J by 2 bases, with 2 bases of the junction left unmatched. The length of the CDR3 is 14 residues. The DNA of the CDR3 is TGCGCCAGCAGCTTGCGAGGGGGCAACACTGAAGCTTTCTTT. It yields the protein CASSLRGGNTEAFF.

The chain employs TRBV28 and TRBJ1-5; 8 bases match TRBD1. The CDR3 runs 15 residues. Per the germline V gene, CDR1 is MDHEN and CDR2 is SYDVKM. The V segment lost 6 bases and the J segment 7 bases; nucleotides outside the gene matches: 11. For the CDR3, the DNA is TGTGCCAGCAGGACCGCCAGGGGGCTATGGCAGCCCCAGCATTTT. This translates into CASRTARGLWQPQHF.

This clone was detected a few times. The rearrangement joins TRBV7-9 to TRBJ2-3, with D maybe TRBD1 (6 bases). V gave up 7 bases and J gave up 1 base, with 15 bases separating them. This CDR3 comprises 15 residues. The germline CDR1 and CDR2 sequences are SEHNR and FQNEAQ (reference sequence). The CDR3: CASTTGWDRTDTQYF. CDR3 in DNA: TGTGCCAGCACCACAGGGTGGGATCGCACAGATACGCAGTATTTT.

The chain uses TRBV7-2 and TRBJ2-3; weak D call: TRBD2 (6 bases). Germline values: CDR1 SGHTA, CDR2 FQGNSA. The CDR3 totals 14 residues. V was clipped by 10 bases and J by 0 bases, with 14 bases between them. The CDR3 nucleotides read TGTGCCAACAAGCGGGTTCCTAGCACAGATACGCAGTATTTT. This sequence encodes CANKRVPSTDTQYF.